The present T cell receptor (beta chain) was sequenced within a study of response to subunit inactivated influenza vaccine. Germline CDR1 reads WSHSY; CDR2 reads SAAADI. The CDR3 is made up of 13 amino acids. After removal of 7 bases from V and 5 bases from J, the junction contained 6 bases not matched to a gene. A single record per CDR3 protein comes from TCRdb applying MiXCR to the RT-PCR reads. The sample has hundreds of thousands of distinct CDR3 sequences; approximately 17% are singletons. This receptor was obtained from a man aged 50-75 years who received an inactivated influenza vaccine. The sequencing used CD4+ T cells sorted from PBMCs, collected roughly 24 months after vaccination. The chain recombines TRBV10-2 with TRBJ2-7; the match to TRBD1 covers 9 bases. The CDR3 protein is CASKGTGRNEQYF. The CDR3 nucleotides are TGCGCCAGCAAAGGGACAGGGAGAAACGAGCAGTACTTC.